These T cell receptor beta chains were read from a single sample in a study of blood T cells in healthy people across ages. TCRdb ran MiXCR on the 5' RACE reads and lists one entry per CDR3 protein. The table lists around 1,800,000 distinct CDR3 sequences, roughly 43% of them singletons. Sequenced: blood. The receptors were sampled from a human donor in good health. CDR3s include the opening cysteine and the closing phenylalanine or tryptophan. Each record gives: D gene, V gene, clone size, J gene, CDR3 protein, CDR3 DNA. A D gene is named only where the DNA matches it firmly. Clone size appears in some rows only: once, few, many, or a class for an expanded clone.

>TRBD1|TRBV29-1|.|TRBJ2-1
CSVDRVSSYNEQFF
TGCAGCGTGGACAGGGTCAGCTCCTACAACGAGCAGTTCTTC
>TRBD1|TRBV11-2|.|TRBJ1-1
CASSLDHIGSGGLYTEAFF
TGTGCCAGCAGCTTAGACCATATTGGGTCAGGGGGGCTATACACTGAAGCTTTCTTT
>.|TRBV4-1|few|TRBJ2-5
CASSQDPRQETQETQYF
TGCGCCAGCAGCCAAGATCCTAGACAGGAAACACAAGAGACCCAGTACTTC
>TRBD2|TRBV6-5|.|TRBJ2-1
CAAGRGGKGNEQFF
TGTGCCGCAGGGCGGGGAGGGAAGGGCAATGAGCAGTTCTTC
>.|TRBV7-3|few|TRBJ2-1
CASSLTGRGSYNEQFF
TGTGCCAGCAGCTTAACGGGGCGGGGATCCTACAATGAGCAGTTCTTC
>TRBD2|TRBV7-8|once|TRBJ2-3
CASSLGGLAGPGTQYF
TGTGCCAGCAGCTTAGGGGGACTAGCGGGGCCCGGTACGCAGTATTTT
>.|TRBV28|.|TRBJ1-2
CASSTVANYGYTF
TGTGCCAGCAGCACAGTTGCTAACTATGGCTACACCTTC
>TRBD2|TRBV5-1|few|TRBJ2-5
CASSLASGLQETQYF
TGCGCCAGCAGCTTGGCTAGCGGGCTCCAAGAGACCCAGTACTTC
>TRBD2|TRBV20-1|.|TRBJ2-3
CSARAPERGATDTQYF
TGCAGTGCTAGAGCCCCAGAGCGGGGAGCCACAGATACGCAGTATTTT
>.|TRBV28|few|TRBJ2-7
CASGQVLYEQYF
TGTGCCAGCGGGCAAGTTCTTTACGAGCAGTACTTC
>TRBD1|TRBV10-3|.|TRBJ1-5
CAIGEGPGQRPYSNQPQHF
TGTGCCATCGGAGAAGGACCGGGACAGAGGCCCTATAGCAATCAGCCCCAGCATTTT
>TRBD1|TRBV29-1|.|TRBJ2-2
CSAWDRNTGELFF
TGCAGCGCTTGGGACAGAAACACCGGGGAGCTGTTTTTT
>.|TRBV3-1|.|TRBJ2-7
CASSQFTSSYEQYF
TGTGCCAGCAGCCAATTCACCTCTTCCTACGAGCAGTACTTC
>TRBD1|TRBV20-1|few|TRBJ2-7
CSASYQGALNEQYF
TGCAGTGCTAGTTATCAGGGGGCGCTGAACGAGCAGTACTTC
>.|TRBV7-2|.|TRBJ1-4
CASSRVGVREKLFF
TGTGCCAGCTCGCGTGTGGGGGTGAGAGAAAAACTGTTTTTT
>.|TRBV9|.|TRBJ1-2
CASSKASPLYGYTF
TGTGCCAGCAGTAAGGCATCCCCTCTCTATGGCTACACCTTC
>.|TRBV6-5|.|TRBJ1-2
CASSPLQAGDYGYTF
TGTGCCAGCAGTCCCCTACAGGCTGGGGACTATGGCTACACCTTC
>.|TRBV5-5|.|TRBJ2-3
CASSALIQNTQYF
TGTGCCAGCAGCGCCTTAATACAAAATACGCAGTATTTT
>.|TRBV10-3|.|TRBJ1-1
CAISESGGGRGRLVAFF
TGTGCCATCAGTGAGTCAGGGGGAGGCAGGGGAAGGCTGGTAGCTTTCTTT
>TRBD1|TRBV28|few|TRBJ1-2
CASSRSGTVYGYTF
TGTGCCAGCAGCCGATCCGGGACAGTCTATGGCTACACCTTC
>.|TRBV10-3|few|TRBJ2-3
CAISDLQADTQYF
TGTGCCATCAGTGATTTACAGGCAGATACGCAGTATTTT
>.|TRBV29-1|.|TRBJ1-1
CSVEGPGRETEAFF
TGCAGCGTTGAAGGGCCAGGGAGGGAAACTGAAGCTTTCTTT
>.|TRBV29-1|once|TRBJ1-6
CSVRWGSNSPLHF
TGCAGCGTTCGTTGGGGGAGTAATTCACCCCTCCACTTT
>.|TRBV4-2|.|TRBJ1-2
CASSLPLEGVDGYTF
TGTGCCAGCAGCCTCCCGCTTGAGGGGGTAGATGGCTACACCTTC
>.|TRBV10-3|few|TRBJ1-4
CAISQTATNEKLFF
TGTGCCATCAGTCAGACAGCAACTAATGAAAAACTGTTTTTT
>.|TRBV4-2|few|TRBJ2-1
CASTKGSAMGEQFF
TGTGCCAGCACCAAGGGCTCCGCAATGGGTGAGCAGTTCTTC
>.|TRBV6-2/TRBV6-3|.|TRBJ1-1
CASNQPGALGAFF
TGTGCCAGCAATCAACCGGGAGCTTTGGGGGCTTTCTTT
>.|TRBV7-9|.|TRBJ2-3
CASSFNRETLDTDTQYF
TGTGCCAGCAGCTTCAACAGGGAAACTTTGGACACAGATACGCAGTATTTT
>TRBD1|TRBV4-3|.|TRBJ2-7
CASSQSTGQSYEQYF
TGCGCCAGCAGCCAAAGCACGGGACAGTCCTACGAGCAGTACTTC
>.|TRBV5-6|.|TRBJ1-4
CASSLVQRGEKLFF
TGTGCCAGCAGCTTGGTCCAGCGCGGTGAAAAACTGTTTTTT
>.|TRBV4-1|.|TRBJ2-3
CTSSQVGEQGPDTQYF
TGCACCAGCAGCCAAGTGGGGGAACAGGGACCAGATACGCAGTATTTT
>.|TRBV4-3|few|TRBJ2-1
CASTQGDRSYNEQFF
TGCGCCAGCACACAAGGGGATAGGTCCTACAATGAGCAGTTCTTC
>.|TRBV11-1|.|TRBJ2-1
CASRAYYNEQFF
TGTGCCAGCAGGGCTTATTACAATGAGCAGTTCTTC
>.|TRBV6-6|few|TRBJ2-3
CASSLTPPLDTQYF
TGTGCCAGCAGCCTTACCCCCCCGCTCGATACGCAGTATTTT
>.|TRBV29-1|.|TRBJ2-3
CSVFSAGSTDTQYF
TGCAGCGTTTTCTCGGCAGGGAGCACAGATACGCAGTATTTT
>.|TRBV29-1|few|TRBJ1-1
CSGGVVGGTEAFF
TGCAGCGGAGGGGTGGTGGGGGGAACTGAAGCTTTCTTT
>.|TRBV20-1|.|TRBJ2-4
CSAPGRDSGGLKNIQYF
TGCAGTGCCCCTGGGAGGGACAGCGGGGGTTTAAAAAACATTCAGTACTTC
>.|TRBV28|.|TRBJ2-1
CASGGKWGSSYNEQFF
TGTGCCAGCGGGGGGAAGTGGGGTAGCTCCTACAATGAGCAGTTCTTC
>TRBD1|TRBV12-3/TRBV12-4|.|TRBJ1-1
CASSLGDRGAFF
TGTGCCAGCAGTTTGGGGGACAGGGGAGCTTTCTTT
>TRBD1|TRBV12-3/TRBV12-4|few|TRBJ2-7
CASSASPGQVTYEQYF
TGTGCCAGCAGTGCGAGTCCGGGACAGGTAACCTACGAGCAGTACTTC
>TRBD1|TRBV12-5|few|TRBJ1-5
CASGQQGFRQPQHF
TGTGCTAGTGGGCAACAGGGGTTTCGTCAGCCCCAGCATTTT
>TRBD1|TRBV10-3|.|TRBJ2-7
CASKGTGQWAQYF
TGTGCCAGCAAAGGGACAGGGCAATGGGCGCAGTACTTC
>.|TRBV4-3|many|TRBJ2-6
CASSQAGWGANVLTF
TGCGCCAGCAGCCAAGCAGGGTGGGGGGCCAACGTCCTGACTTTC
>.|TRBV27|.|TRBJ2-7
CASRDDEQYF
TGTGCCAGCAGAGACGACGAGCAGTACTTC
>.|TRBV7-2|.|TRBJ1-5
CASSLVVGAGQPQHF
TGTGCCAGCAGCTTAGTAGTGGGGGCCGGTCAGCCCCAGCATTTT